These 19 T cell receptor beta chains originate from one sample sequenced in a study of OX40 agonist ivuxolimab in advanced cancers. Produced via immunoSEQ multiplex PCR; TCRdb's table is partial and in-frame only. Here the sample spans about 90,000 clones, roughly 91% being singletons. The material sequenced was CD4+ or CD8+ T cells sorted from blood, taken in a trial of the OX40 agonist ivuxolimab. Receptor source: an adult with an advanced solid tumor such as melanoma, head and neck, liver or kidney cancer.

The rearrangement uses TRBV15 and TRBJ2-7; perhaps TRBD1 as D (5 bases). With 5 bases removed from V and 3 bases from J, the gap between germline ends came to 5 bases. The CDR3 totals 11 residues. Germline CDR1 LNHNV, CDR2 YYDKDF (reference sequence). CDR3 region: CATSQGYEQYF. CDR3 in DNA: TGTGCCACCAGCCAGGGCTACGAGCAGTACTTC.

CDR3 amino acids: CASSLAWGDNQPQHF. In nucleotides, the CDR3 is TGTGCCAGCAGCTTAGCGTGGGGTGACAATCAGCCCCAGCATTTT. V usage is TRBV7-6 and J usage is TRBJ1-5; D unclear. Germline lookup yields CDR1 SGHVS and CDR2 FNYEAQ. This CDR3 is built from 15 residues. V was trimmed by 0 bases and J by 3 bases, leaving 9 bases between them.

The chain links TRBV5-1 to TRBJ1-1; 9 bases are a match to TRBD1. The length of the CDR3 is 14 residues. Germline V gene data show CDR1 as SGHRS and CDR2 as YFSETQ. The V gene end was trimmed by 1 base and the J gene end by 4 bases; junction bases not matched to a gene: 2. In DNA, the CDR3 is TGCGCCAGCAGCTTGTTGGACAGGGGCACTGAAGCTTTCTTT. It is translated as CASSLLDRGTEAFF.

The chain joins TRBV7-6 to TRBJ2-2; TRBD2 aligns across 7 bases. There are 16 residues in the CDR3. Germline CDR1 SGHVS, CDR2 FNYEAQ. Trimming took 5 bases from V and 11 from J; bases not matched to a gene: 17. The CDR3 DNA reads as TGTGCCAGCAGCCCCGTTAGCGGGTCGGTTATGTTAGAGCTGTTTTTT. Its protein product is CASSPVSGSVMLELFF.

The chain is built from TRBV11-2 and TRBJ2-1, with TRBD2 matching over 10 bases. CDR3 length equals 15 residues. Trimming at V came to 4 bases and at J to 4 bases, leaving 4 bases not matched to a gene. The germline CDR1 and CDR2 sequences are SGHAT and FQNNGV. The CDR3: CASSSSGSTYNEQFF. The CDR3 DNA follows: TGTGCCAGCAGCTCTAGCGGGAGTACTTACAATGAGCAGTTCTTC. Complete variable domain (other parts from reference TRBV11-2 and TRBJ2-1): EAGVAQSPRYKIIEKRQSVAFWCNPISGHATLYWYQQILGQGPKLLIQFQNNGVVDDSQLPKDRFSAERLKGVDSTLKIQPAKLEDSAVYLCASSSSGSTYNEQFFGPGTRLTVL.

This clone was observed once. The chain employs TRBV5-1 and TRBJ2-7; D uncertain. The CDR3 spans 14 residues. Germline assignment: CDR1 SGHRS and CDR2 YFSETQ. Between the trimmed V and J ends, which lost 0 bases and 2 bases, there was a span of 9 bases. The chain's CDR3 is CASSLDRAAYEQYF. The CDR3 nucleotides are TGCGCCAGCAGCTTGGATAGGGCCGCCTACGAGCAGTACTTC.

This chain joins TRBV21-1 and TRBJ2-1; the table's D call of TRBD2 was not tested on the DNA. TRBV21-1 is annotated as a pseudogene. This CDR3 has 17 amino acids. The CDR3: CASSTPVGTSGNHEQFF. The DNA of the CDR3 is TGTGCCAGCAGCACCCCCGTGGGGACTAGCGGGAACCATGAGCAGTTCTTC.

The chain combines TRBV7-8 with TRBJ2-5; either TRBD1 or TRBD2 may supply D (5 bases each). The last part of the DNA fits TRBJ2-7 better; the J call may be wrong. Germline V lookup: CDR1 SGHVS, CDR2 FQNEAQ. The CDR3 loop spans 14 amino acids. The CDR3 protein is CASSLLVGGYEQYF. The CDR3 nucleotides are TGTGCCAGCAGCTTACTTGTTGGGGGCTACGAGCAGTACTTC.

The rearrangement links TRBV28 to TRBJ1-1; D not resolved. The V gene lost 6 bases and the J gene lost 7 bases, with 9 bases spanning the gap. The CDR3 length is 11 residues. Germline CDR1 reads MDHEN; CDR2 reads SYDVKM. CDR3 coding DNA: TGTGCCAGCAGAGGAACATTTGAAGCTTTCTTT. The encoded protein is CASRGTFEAFF.

V and J are TRBV28 and TRBJ2-3; 8 positions agree with TRBD1. Germline CDR1 reads MDHEN; CDR2 reads SYDVKM. V lost 5 bases, J lost 11 bases, and 6 bases stayed unmatched. The CDR3 has 12 residues. The CDR3 protein is CASSLGQGRQYF. DNA of the CDR3: TGTGCCAGCAGTCTAGGACAGGGAAGGCAGTATTTT.

The V and J genes are TRBV12-2 and TRBJ1-3; the tabulated D call, TRBD1, remains unverified against the DNA. TRBV12-2 is labeled a pseudogene. This CDR3 comprises 16 residues. Here the CDR3 DNA reads TGTGCAAGTCGCTGGGGACAGCGGGCGGCTGGAAACACCATATATTTT. It specifies CASRWGQRAAGNTIYF.

The chain couples TRBV11-2 to TRBJ2-7, with D tentatively TRBD1 or TRBD2 (5 bases each). In germline, CDR1 is SGHAT, CDR2 FQNNGV. Trimming stripped 3 bases from V and 1 base from J, with 13 bases between. The CDR3 length is 15 residues. The CDR3 is CASSLSGTSSYEQYF. CDR3 in DNA: TGTGCCAGCAGCTTGTCCGGGACGTCATCCTACGAGCAGTACTTC.

The rearrangement uses TRBV7-8 and TRBJ1-5; maybe TRBD1 (6 bases). Germline V CDR1 and CDR2: SGHVS, FQNEAQ. Trimming took 8 bases from V and 2 from J, leaving 13 bases between them. This CDR3 has 14 amino acids. CDR3 coding DNA: TGTGCCAGCGGCAGGGGAGCGGGCAATCAGCCCCAGCATTTT. Protein: CASGRGAGNQPQHF.

This chain links TRBV21-1 with TRBJ2-1; the table's D call TRBD1 went unverified against the DNA. TRBV21-1 is reported as a pseudogene. The CDR3 is 13 residues long. This chain's CDR3 is CASSHRKYNEQFF. CDR3 coding DNA: TGTGCCAGCAGCCACAGGAAATACAATGAGCAGTTCTTC.

The V and J genes are TRBV19 and TRBJ2-4; TRBD2 matches 13 bases. Germline V lookup: CDR1 LNHDA, CDR2 SQIVND (reference sequence). V dropped 4 bases and J dropped 4; count of bases not matched to a gene: 4. The length of the CDR3 is 16 residues. The CDR3 DNA sequence: TGTGCCAGTAGTACCTCGACTAGCGGGGGGAAAAACATTCAGTACTTC. Its protein is CASSTSTSGGKNIQYF. The whole variable domain, filled in from reference TRBV19 and TRBJ2-4, reads DGGITQSPKYLFRKEGQNVTLSCEQNLNHDAMYWYRQDPGQGLRLIYYSQIVNDFQKGDIAEGYSVSREKKESFPLTVTSAQKNPTAFYLCASSTSTSGGKNIQYFGAGTRLSVL.

V is TRBV6-1 and J is TRBJ2-5, with TRBD1 identical over 9 bases. The CDR3 extends over 14 amino acids. The germline V gene has CDR1 MNHNS and CDR2 SASEGT. J was trimmed by 4 bases and V by 6 bases; bases with no gene match: 6. Written as DNA, the CDR3 is TGTGCCAGCAGGATACAGGGGGCTGGAGAGACCCAGTACTTC. This gives the protein CASRIQGAGETQYF.

V is TRBV7-2 and J is TRBJ1-5; TRBD1 might be the D (5 bases). This CDR3 has 16 residues. From germline, CDR1 is SGHTA and CDR2 FQGNSA. V lost 0 bases, J lost 2 bases, and 11 bases lay in between. The CDR3 reads CASSLAGGWGNQPQHF. The CDR3 DNA reads TGTGCCAGCAGCTTAGCTGGGGGATGGGGCAATCAGCCCCAGCATTTT.

The chain combines TRBV5-5 with TRBJ2-2; 11 positions agree with TRBD2. CDR1 and CDR2 (germline): SGHKS, YYEKEE (reference sequence). The CDR3 totals 15 residues. After removal of 4 bases from V and 5 bases from J, the junction contained 4 bases not matched to a gene. The chain's CDR3 is CASSLPSGGTGELFF. CDR3 DNA: TGTGCCAGCAGCCTTCCTAGCGGGGGGACCGGGGAGCTGTTTTTT.

V usage is TRBV7-3 and J usage is TRBJ2-2; D may be TRBD2 (6 bases). The CDR3 covers 13 residues. The V and J ends lost 3 bases and 9 bases respectively, with 11 bases between them. The germline V gene encodes CDR1 SGHTA and CDR2 FQGTGA. CDR3 residues: CASSFPGSRELFF. The CDR3 DNA sequence: TGTGCCAGCAGCTTTCCCGGGAGCAGGGAGCTGTTTTTT.